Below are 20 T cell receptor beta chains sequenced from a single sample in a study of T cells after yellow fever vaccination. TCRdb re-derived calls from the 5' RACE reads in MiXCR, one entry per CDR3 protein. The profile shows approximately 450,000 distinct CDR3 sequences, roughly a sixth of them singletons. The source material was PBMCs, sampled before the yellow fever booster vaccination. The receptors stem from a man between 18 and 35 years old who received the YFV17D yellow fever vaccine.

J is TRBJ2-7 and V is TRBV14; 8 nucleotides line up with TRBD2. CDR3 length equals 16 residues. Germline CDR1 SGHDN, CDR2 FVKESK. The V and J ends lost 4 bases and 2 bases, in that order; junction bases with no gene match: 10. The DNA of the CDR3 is TGTGCCAGCAGCCTGCGAGGGGCGGGGGGAGCCTACGAGCAGTACTTC. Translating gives CASSLRGAGGAYEQYF. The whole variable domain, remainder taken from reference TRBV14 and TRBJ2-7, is EAGVTQFPSHSVIEKGQTVTLRCDPISGHDNLYWYRRVMGKEIKFLLHFVKESKQDESGMPNNRFLAERTGGTYSTLKVQPAELEDSGVYFCASSLRGAGGAYEQYFGPGTRLTVT.

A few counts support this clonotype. CDR3 DNA sequence: TGCGCCAGCAGTGAGAGAAGGACGAACGAGCAGTACTTC. Translation: CASSERRTNEQYF. The chain uses TRBV10-1 and TRBJ2-7; D ambiguous. CDR3 length: 13 amino acids. CDR1 and CDR2 from the germline V gene are WNHNN and SYGVQD (reference sequence). The V end lost 2 bases, the J end lost 5 bases, and 10 bases lay between the germline ends.

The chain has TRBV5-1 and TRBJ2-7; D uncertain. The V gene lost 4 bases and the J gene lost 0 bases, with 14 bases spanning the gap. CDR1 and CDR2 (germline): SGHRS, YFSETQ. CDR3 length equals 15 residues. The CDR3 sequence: CASSVNSISSYEQYF. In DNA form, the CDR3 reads TGCGCCAGCAGCGTTAACAGTATTAGCTCCTACGAGCAGTACTTC. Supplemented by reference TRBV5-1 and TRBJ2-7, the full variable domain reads KAGVTQTPRYLIKTRGQQVTLSCSPISGHRSVSWYQQTPGQGLQFLFEYFSETQRNKGNFPGRFSGRQFSNSRSEMNVSTLELGDSALYLCASSVNSISSYEQYFGPGTRLTVT.

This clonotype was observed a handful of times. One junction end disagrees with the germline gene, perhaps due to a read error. The CDR3 DNA sequence: TGTGCCAGCAGATACTCACTCCCACAGGGTAGCTTCTACAATGAGCAGTTCTTC. Translated: CASRYSLPQGSFYNEQFF. The rearrangement links TRBV6-2 or TRBV6-3 to TRBJ2-1; TRBD1 might be the D (6 bases). This CDR3 has 18 amino acids. CDR1 is MNHEY and CDR2 is SVGEGT in the germline V gene.

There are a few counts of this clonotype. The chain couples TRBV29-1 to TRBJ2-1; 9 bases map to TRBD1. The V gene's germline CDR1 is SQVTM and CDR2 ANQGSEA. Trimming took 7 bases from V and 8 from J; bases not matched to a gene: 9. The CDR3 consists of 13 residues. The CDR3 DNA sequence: TGCAGCGGCCAGGGACAGGGAAGCGATGAGCAGTTCTTC. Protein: CSGQGQGSDEQFF.

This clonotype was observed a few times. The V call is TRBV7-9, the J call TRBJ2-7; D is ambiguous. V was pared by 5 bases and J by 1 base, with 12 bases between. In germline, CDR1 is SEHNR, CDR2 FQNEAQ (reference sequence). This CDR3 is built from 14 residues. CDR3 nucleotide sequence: TGTGCCAGCAGCCCCGGGCCCGATTCCTACGAGCAGTACGTC. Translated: CASSPGPDSYEQYV.

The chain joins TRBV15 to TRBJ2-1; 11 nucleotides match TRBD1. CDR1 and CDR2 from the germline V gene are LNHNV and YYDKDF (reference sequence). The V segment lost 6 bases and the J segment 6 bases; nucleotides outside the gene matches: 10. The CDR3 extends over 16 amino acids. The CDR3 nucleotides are TGTGCCACCAGGACGCCCGGACAGGGGGCCTCCAATGAGCAGTTCTTC. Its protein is CATRTPGQGASNEQFF. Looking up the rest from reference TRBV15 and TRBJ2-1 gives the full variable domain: DAMVIQNPRYQVTQFGKPVTLSCSQTLNHNVMYWYQQKSSQAPKLLFHYYDKDFNNEADTPDNFQSRRPNTSFCFLDIRSPGLGDTAMYLCATRTPGQGASNEQFFGPGTRLTVL.

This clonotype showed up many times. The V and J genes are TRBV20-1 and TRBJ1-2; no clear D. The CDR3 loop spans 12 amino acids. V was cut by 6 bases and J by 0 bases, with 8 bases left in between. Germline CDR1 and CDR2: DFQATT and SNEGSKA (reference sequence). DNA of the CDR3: TGCAGTGCCGAGGCATCTAACTATGGCTACACCTTC. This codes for CSAEASNYGYTF.

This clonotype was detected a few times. CDR3 in DNA: TGTGCCAGCAGTTATAGGGGAGGAAACACCGGGGAGCTGTTTTTT. Its protein product is CASSYRGGNTGELFF. The rearrangement links TRBV5-5 to TRBJ2-2, with D tentatively TRBD2 (6 bases). With 5 bases removed from V and 2 bases from J, the gap between germline ends came to 13 bases. This CDR3 has 15 amino acids. Per the germline V gene, CDR1 is SGHKS and CDR2 is YYEKEE (reference sequence).

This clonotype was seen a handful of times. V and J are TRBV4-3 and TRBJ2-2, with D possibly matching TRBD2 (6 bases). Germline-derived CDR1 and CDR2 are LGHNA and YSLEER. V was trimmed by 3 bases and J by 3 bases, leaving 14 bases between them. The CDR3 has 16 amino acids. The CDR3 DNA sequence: TGCGCCAGCAGCCAGGGTGGCGGGGCCCACACCGGGGAGCTGTTTTTT. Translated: CASSQGGGAHTGELFF.

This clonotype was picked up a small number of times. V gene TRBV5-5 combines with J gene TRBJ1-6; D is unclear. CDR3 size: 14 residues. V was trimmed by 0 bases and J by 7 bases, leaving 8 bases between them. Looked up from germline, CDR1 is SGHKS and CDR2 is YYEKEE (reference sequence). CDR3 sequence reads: CASSLASPNSPLHF. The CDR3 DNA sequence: TGTGCCAGCAGCTTGGCCAGCCCGAATTCACCCCTCCACTTT.

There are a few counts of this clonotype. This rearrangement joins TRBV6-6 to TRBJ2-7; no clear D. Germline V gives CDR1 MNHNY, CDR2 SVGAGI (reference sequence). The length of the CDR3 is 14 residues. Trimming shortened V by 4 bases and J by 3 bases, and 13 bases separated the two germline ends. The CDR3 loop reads CASSSVGMLYEQYF. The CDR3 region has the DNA TGTGCCAGCAGTTCTGTTGGGATGCTCTACGAGCAGTACTTC.

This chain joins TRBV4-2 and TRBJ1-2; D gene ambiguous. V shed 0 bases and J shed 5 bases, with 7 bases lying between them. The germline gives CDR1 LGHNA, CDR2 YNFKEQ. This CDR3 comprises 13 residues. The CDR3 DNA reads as TGTGCCAGCAGCCAAGACAGGTTTTATGGCTACACCTTC. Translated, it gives CASSQDRFYGYTF.

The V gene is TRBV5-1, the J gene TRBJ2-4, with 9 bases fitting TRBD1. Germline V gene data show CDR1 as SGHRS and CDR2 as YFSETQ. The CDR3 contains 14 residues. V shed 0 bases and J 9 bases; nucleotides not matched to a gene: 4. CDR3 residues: CASSLDGTGSIQYF. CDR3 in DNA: TGCGCCAGCAGCTTGGACGGGACAGGGAGCATTCAGTACTTC.

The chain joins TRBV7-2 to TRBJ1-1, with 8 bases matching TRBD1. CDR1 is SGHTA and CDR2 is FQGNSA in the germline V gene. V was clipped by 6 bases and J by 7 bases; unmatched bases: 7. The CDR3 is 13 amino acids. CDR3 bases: TGTGCCAGCAGACATGGACAGGGAATTGAAGCTTTCTTT. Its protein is CASRHGQGIEAFF.

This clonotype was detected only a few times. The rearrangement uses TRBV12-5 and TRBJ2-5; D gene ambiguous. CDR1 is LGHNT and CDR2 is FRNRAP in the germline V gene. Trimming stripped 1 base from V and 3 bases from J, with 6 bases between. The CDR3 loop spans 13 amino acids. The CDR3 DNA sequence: TGTGCTAGTGGTTTGGAGGAAGAAGAGACCCAGTACTTC. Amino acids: CASGLEEEETQYF.

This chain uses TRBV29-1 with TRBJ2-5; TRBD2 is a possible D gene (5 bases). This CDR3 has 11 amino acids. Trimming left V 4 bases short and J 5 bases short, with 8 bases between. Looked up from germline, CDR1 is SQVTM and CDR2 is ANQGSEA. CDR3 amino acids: CSVAGWETQYF. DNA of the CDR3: TGCAGCGTTGCGGGATGGGAGACCCAGTACTTC.

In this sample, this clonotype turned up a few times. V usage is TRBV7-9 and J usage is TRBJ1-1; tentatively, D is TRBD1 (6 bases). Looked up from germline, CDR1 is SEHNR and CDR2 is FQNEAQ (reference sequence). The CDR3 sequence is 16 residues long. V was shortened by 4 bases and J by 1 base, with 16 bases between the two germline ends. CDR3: CASSYMTMDRNTEAFF. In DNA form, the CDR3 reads TGTGCCAGCAGCTACATGACCATGGACAGGAACACTGAAGCTTTCTTT.

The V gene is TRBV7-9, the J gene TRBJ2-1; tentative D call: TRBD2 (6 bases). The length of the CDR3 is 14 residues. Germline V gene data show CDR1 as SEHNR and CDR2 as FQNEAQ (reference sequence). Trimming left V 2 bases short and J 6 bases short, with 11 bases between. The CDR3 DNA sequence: TGTGCCAGCAGCTTACAGGATAGCGGCAATGAGCAGTTCTTC. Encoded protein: CASSLQDSGNEQFF.

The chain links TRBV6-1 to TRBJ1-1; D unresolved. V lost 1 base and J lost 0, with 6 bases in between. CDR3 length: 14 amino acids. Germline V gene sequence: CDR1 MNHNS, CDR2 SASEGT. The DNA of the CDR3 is TGTGCCAGCAGTGAAGACAGAGTGAACACTGAAGCTTTCTTT. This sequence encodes CASSEDRVNTEAFF.